The rows below give T cell receptor beta chains drawn from one sample of a study of blood T cell repertoires in COVID-19. This table comes from immunoSEQ multiplex PCR, and its TCRdb copy is limited to in-frame clones, with some not included. Of 84,000 or so clones listed, over 65% are singletons. Sequencing was performed on peripheral blood. The receptors here all came from a human donor in a cohort sampled during active COVID-19. Both conserved end residues are part of each CDR3. Fields, in order: D gene, V gene, J gene, clone size, CDR3 DNA, CDR3 protein. A D gene is named only where the DNA matches it firmly. Size tells how often a clone was seen (once, few, many) or the class of an expanded clone, and some rows leave it out.

D: NA
V: TRBV6-1
J: TRBJ1-5
size: NA
DNA: TGTGCCAGCAGTGAAGCTGGGGGGAATCAGCCCCAGCATTTT
CDR3: CASSEAGGNQPQHF

D: NA
V: TRBV5-4
J: TRBJ2-5
size: NA
DNA: TGTGCCAGCAGCTTGGGGGCAGATCAAGAGACCCAGTACTTC
CDR3: CASSLGADQETQYF

D: TRBD1
V: TRBV19
J: TRBJ1-2
size: NA
DNA: TGTGCCAGTAGGACCCGACAGGGCTTTGGCTACACCTTC
CDR3: CASRTRQGFGYTF

D: TRBD1
V: TRBV6-4
J: TRBJ1-2
size: NA
DNA: TGTGCCAGCAGTGACTCAAGGGACAGATTCTATGGCTACACCTTC
CDR3: CASSDSRDRFYGYTF

D: NA
V: TRBV27
J: TRBJ2-7
size: NA
DNA: TGTGCCAGCAGCCGGACTGCTGCCTACGAGCAGTACTTC
CDR3: CASSRTAAYEQYF

D: NA
V: TRBV30
J: TRBJ1-1
size: few
DNA: TGTGCCTGGACTCCCGTTCTTCACACTGAAGCTTTCTTT
CDR3: CAWTPVLHTEAFF

D: TRBD1
V: TRBV29-1
J: TRBJ2-3
size: NA
DNA: TGCAGCGTCAGGGACAGGGGGAGTACAGATACGCAGTATTTT
CDR3: CSVRDRGSTDTQYF

D: NA
V: TRBV13
J: TRBJ1-4
size: NA
DNA: TGTGCCAGCAGCTTAGGCCGGGGAAGCCGTGAAAAACTGTTTTTT
CDR3: CASSLGRGSREKLFF

D: NA
V: TRBV6-5
J: TRBJ1-5
size: NA
DNA: TGTGCCAGCAAAGCGGGGTATAGCAATCAGCCCCAGCATTTT
CDR3: CASKAGYSNQPQHF

D: NA
V: TRBV28
J: TRBJ2-7
size: NA
DNA: TGTGCCACCAGGGGGGCGCCCGAGCAGTACTTC
CDR3: CATRGAPEQYF

D: TRBD1
V: TRBV6-6
J: TRBJ1-1
size: NA
DNA: TGTGCCAGCAGATACGACAGGGTCGACACTGAAGCTTTCTTT
CDR3: CASRYDRVDTEAFF

D: NA
V: TRBV27
J: TRBJ2-7
size: few
DNA: TGTGCCAGCAGCCCCCGGGAGAACTACGAGCAGTACTTC
CDR3: CASSPRENYEQYF

D: NA
V: TRBV6-5
J: TRBJ2-7
size: NA
DNA: TGTGCCAGCAGTACCGGGAGAACCTACGAGCAGTACTTC
CDR3: CASSTGRTYEQYF

D: TRBD1
V: TRBV28
J: TRBJ1-2
size: NA
DNA: TGTGCCAGCAGCCGTCGAGCCCCGAAAGGCGACAGGGATGGCTACACCTTC
CDR3: CASSRRAPKGDRDGYTF

D: NA
V: TRBV4-3
J: TRBJ1-1
size: few
DNA: TGCGCCAGCAGCCAAGATCCCTCAGGGGTATTCACTGAAGCTTTCTTT
CDR3: CASSQDPSGVFTEAFF

D: NA
V: TRBV9
J: TRBJ1-1
size: few
DNA: TGTGCCAGCGGCAGGGACACTGAAGCTTTCTTT
CDR3: CASGRDTEAFF

D: TRBD1
V: TRBV10-3
J: TRBJ2-7
size: NA
DNA: TGTGCCATCAGTGAGCCGGGACAGATCTACGAGCAGTACTTC
CDR3: CAISEPGQIYEQYF

D: NA
V: TRBV19
J: TRBJ2-2
size: few
DNA: TGTGCCAGTAGTTTCGGGTGGACCGGGGAGCTGTTTTTT
CDR3: CASSFGWTGELFF

D: TRBD1
V: TRBV24-1
J: TRBJ2-2
size: NA
DNA: TGTGCCACCAGCAAATCAGGACAGGGCGCGAACACCGGGGAGCTGTTTTTT
CDR3: CATSKSGQGANTGELFF

D: TRBD1
V: TRBV28
J: TRBJ1-2
size: NA
DNA: TGTGCCAGCAGTTTTCCAGGAAGCCGAGACAGGGGCGACTATGGCTACACCTTC
CDR3: CASSFPGSRDRGDYGYTF

D: NA
V: TRBV6-2/TRBV6-3
J: TRBJ1-5
size: NA
DNA: TGTGCCAGCAGTTACGGGCAGCTCAATCAGCCCCAGCATTTT
CDR3: CASSYGQLNQPQHF

D: NA
V: TRBV6-2/TRBV6-3
J: TRBJ1-5
size: NA
DNA: TGTGCCAGCAGTTATATTGGGTTCGGGCAGCCCCAGCATTTT
CDR3: CASSYIGFGQPQHF

D: TRBD2
V: TRBV9
J: TRBJ2-7
size: NA
DNA: TGTGCCAGCAGCGCTTCCGCGCAACTAGCGGGAGGTCGGCAGTACTTC
CDR3: CASSASAQLAGGRQYF

D: NA
V: TRBV19
J: TRBJ1-2
size: NA
DNA: TGTGCCAGTAGCACAGGGTCTGGCTACACCTTC
CDR3: CASSTGSGYTF

D: NA
V: TRBV19
J: TRBJ1-1
size: NA
DNA: TGTGCCAGTAGTAACCTCAGGGACATGAACACTGAAGCTTTCTTT
CDR3: CASSNLRDMNTEAFF

D: TRBD1
V: TRBV23-1
J: TRBJ2-6
size: NA
DNA: TGCGCCAGCAGCCCCCCGGGACAGGGACCCTCTCTGAGGTTTTTTGCGGCCAACGTCCTGACTTTC
CDR3: CASSPPGQGPSLRFFAANVLTF

D: NA
V: TRBV5-1
J: TRBJ2-7
size: NA
DNA: TGCGCCAGCAGCGAACAAGTGGGACTCGACATAACCTACGAGCAGTACTTC
CDR3: CASSEQVGLDITYEQYF

D: TRBD1
V: TRBV6-5
J: TRBJ2-1
size: NA
DNA: TGTGCCAGCAGTTTCCGGGACAGGGTCTACAATGAGCAGTTCTTC
CDR3: CASSFRDRVYNEQFF

D: TRBD1
V: TRBV28
J: TRBJ1-5
size: NA
DNA: TGTGCCAGCAGTCTACAGGGGCGACAGCCCCAGCATTTT
CDR3: CASSLQGRQPQHF

D: NA
V: TRBV5-1
J: TRBJ1-4
size: NA
DNA: TGCGCCAGCAGCGTACAAGGAGGTGGAGTTGAAAAACTGTTTTTT
CDR3: CASSVQGGGVEKLFF

D: TRBD2
V: TRBV2
J: TRBJ2-7
size: once
DNA: TGTGCCAGCAGTGGCCTGCTAGCGGGAGGAGACGAGCAGTACTTC
CDR3: CASSGLLAGGDEQYF

D: TRBD1
V: TRBV5-3
J: TRBJ1-5
size: NA
DNA: TGTGCCAGAAGCTTGGGGGACAGGGGAGGCAATCAGCCCCAGCATTTT
CDR3: CARSLGDRGGNQPQHF

D: TRBD1
V: TRBV5-1
J: TRBJ2-3
size: NA
DNA: TGCGCCAGCAGCTTGGCGCCGGGACAGGGGTTGGATACGCAGTATTTT
CDR3: CASSLAPGQGLDTQYF

D: NA
V: TRBV4-1
J: TRBJ1-2
size: NA
DNA: TGCGCCAGCAGCCGATCACGGGACATTGAGACAGGCTACACCTTC
CDR3: CASSRSRDIETGYTF

D: TRBD2
V: TRBV5-1
J: TRBJ2-4
size: NA
DNA: TGCGCCAGCAGCACGGGACTAGCGGGAGGAGGCAAAAACATTCAGTACTTC
CDR3: CASSTGLAGGGKNIQYF

D: TRBD2
V: TRBV9
J: TRBJ2-1
size: NA
DNA: TGTGCCAGCAAAGGAGGAACTAGCGGCAGTTACAATGAGCAGTTCTTC
CDR3: CASKGGTSGSYNEQFF

D: NA
V: TRBV30
J: TRBJ2-7
size: NA
DNA: TGTGCCTGGAGTGTACGGGGTAGAAAGCCTCCATCCTACGAGCAGTACTTC
CDR3: CAWSVRGRKPPSYEQYF

D: NA
V: TRBV2
J: TRBJ2-4
size: NA
DNA: TGTGCCAGCAGCCAGGGACTAGCCAAAAACATTCAGTACTTC
CDR3: CASSQGLAKNIQYF

D: NA
V: TRBV7-2
J: TRBJ1-4
size: NA
DNA: TGTGCCAGCAGCTTAGAGCTAATGAGGGAAAAACTGTTTTTT
CDR3: CASSLELMREKLFF

D: TRBD1
V: TRBV29-1
J: TRBJ1-6
size: few
DNA: TGCAGCGTACGGACAGGGGGGAATTCACCCCTCCACTTT
CDR3: CSVRTGGNSPLHF

D: TRBD2
V: TRBV7-2
J: TRBJ2-1
size: NA
DNA: TGTGCCAGCAGCTCGGGACTAGCTTTGTCCTACAATGAGCAGTTCTTC
CDR3: CASSSGLALSYNEQFF

D: TRBD1
V: TRBV28
J: TRBJ1-1
size: NA
DNA: TGTGCCAGCTGCGACAGGGGGCGAGGAAGGGACACTGAAGCTTTCTTT
CDR3: CASCDRGRGRDTEAFF